These 20 T cell receptor beta chains were sequenced from one sample in a study of early T cells in non-severe SARS-CoV-2 infection. TCRdb fed the 5' RACE reads into MiXCR, producing one record per CDR3 protein. This table has 51,000 or so distinct CDR3 sequences, 9.5% to 12% appearing once. The sequencing sample was made of whole blood. The receptors come from an adult who was a healthcare worker with PCR-confirmed SARS-CoV-2 infection or an uninfected control (not recorded which).

In its sample, this clonotype was seen a few times. V gene TRBV6-6 combines with J gene TRBJ1-4, with 8 bases that match TRBD1. V lost 4 bases to trimming and J lost 10 bases; unmatched junction nucleotides: 11. CDR3 length equals 15 residues. Germline V gene lookup returns CDR1 MNHNY and CDR2 SVGAGI (reference sequence). CDR3 nucleotide sequence: TGTGCCAGCAGTTTCTCGACAGGGGAGCTTCGAAAACTGTTTTTT. As protein: CASSFSTGELRKLFF.

This chain uses TRBV4-1 with TRBJ2-3; D is undetermined. V shed 5 bases and J shed 4 bases, with 16 bases lying between them. CDR3 length: 15 amino acids. Germline CDR1 reads MGHRA; CDR2 reads YSYEKL. Here the CDR3 DNA reads TGCGCCAGCAGCACAGACGGCGGCGGCTCAGATACGCAGTATTTT. Protein product: CASSTDGGGSDTQYF.

Only a few counts were recorded for this clonotype. The chain has TRBV7-8 and TRBJ2-7; TRBD1 matches 7 bases. The V segment lost 1 base and the J segment 2 bases; nucleotides outside the gene matches: 8. Germline V gene data show CDR1 as SGHVS and CDR2 as FQNEAQ. CDR3 length: 16 residues. DNA for the CDR3: TGTGCCAGCAGCTTAGAGCACAGGGGATCGACCTACGAGCAGTACTTC. Amino acids: CASSLEHRGSTYEQYF.

Here the CDR3 DNA reads TGTGCCAGCAGCGTAGGATTACTCCCCTACGAGCAGTACTTC. It yields the protein CASSVGLLPYEQYF. The rearrangement uses TRBV9 and TRBJ2-7; D call uncertain. V was clipped by 0 bases and J by 2 bases, with 9 bases between them. Germline CDR1 is SGDLS and CDR2 is YYNGEE. The length of the CDR3 is 14 residues.

This clonotype appeared many times. The V and J genes are TRBV20-1 and TRBJ2-1; D is perhaps TRBD1 or TRBD2 (5 bases each). There are 15 residues in the CDR3. Germline assignment: CDR1 DFQATT and CDR2 SNEGSKA (reference sequence). Trimming pared 5 bases from V and 4 bases from J, leaving 18 bases between. The DNA of the CDR3 is TGCAGTGCTTCCTCCGGGACGGGATTTTACAATGAGCAGTTCTTC. It is translated as CSASSGTGFYNEQFF.

This clonotype showed up just a few times. This rearrangement joins TRBV19 to TRBJ2-1; tentative D call: TRBD2 (6 bases). Trimming cost V 7 bases and J 0 bases, with 13 bases left between them. CDR3 length: 15 residues. Germline V lookup: CDR1 LNHDA, CDR2 SQIVND (reference sequence). This chain's CDR3 is CASTRGGFSYNEQFF. CDR3 DNA: TGTGCCAGTACGCGGGGAGGCTTCTCCTACAATGAGCAGTTCTTC. Drawing the rest from reference TRBV19 and TRBJ2-1, the complete variable domain is DGGITQSPKYLFRKEGQNVTLSCEQNLNHDAMYWYRQDPGQGLRLIYYSQIVNDFQKGDIAEGYSVSREKKESFPLTVTSAQKNPTAFYLCASTRGGFSYNEQFFGPGTRLTVL.

V is TRBV11-2 and J is TRBJ1-5; 10 bases agree with TRBD1. V gave up 8 bases and J gave up 4 bases; unmatched junction bases: 11. The CDR3 length is 16 residues. Germline loops: CDR1 SGHAT, CDR2 FQNNGV. The CDR3 DNA reads as TGTGCCAGCGGCCCCACGACAGGGGGCGGAAATCAGCCCCAGCATTTT. It is translated as CASGPTTGGGNQPQHF.

The J gene is TRBJ2-3, the V gene TRBV29-1; TRBD2 might be the D (5 bases). The V gene's germline CDR1 is SQVTM and CDR2 ANQGSEA. The CDR3 runs to 13 residues. Trimming stripped 7 bases from V and 3 bases from J, with 14 bases between. This chain's CDR3 is CSGGPSWTDTQYF. DNA of the CDR3: TGCAGCGGAGGGCCCTCATGGACAGATACGCAGTATTTT.

This clonotype was observed a few times. The gene calls are TRBV5-1 and TRBJ1-3; 9 nucleotides agree with TRBD1. The CDR3 contains 14 residues. Germline loops: CDR1 SGHRS, CDR2 YFSETQ. J was trimmed by 8 bases and V by 6 bases; bases with no gene match: 9. This chain's CDR3 is CASTSGTGLDTIYF. The CDR3 DNA sequence: TGCGCCAGCACATCCGGGACAGGGCTGGACACCATATATTTT.

This chain joins TRBV15 and TRBJ2-1; D not certain. The CDR3 loop spans 11 amino acids. Germline CDR1 is LNHNV and CDR2 is YYDKDF (reference sequence). Trimming removed 10 bases from V and 2 bases from J, with 6 bases in between. CDR3 sequence reads: CAIGPYNEQFF. The CDR3 nucleotides are TGTGCCATTGGCCCCTACAATGAGCAGTTCTTC.

This clonotype was observed a handful of times. V gene TRBV20-1 combines with J gene TRBJ2-3, with D hard to call. Germline CDR1 is DFQATT and CDR2 is SNEGSKA (reference sequence). The CDR3 contains 12 residues. Trimming took off 5 bases at V and 3 bases at J, with 9 bases between the two ends. The chain's CDR3 is CSAETGTDTQYF. DNA of the CDR3: TGCAGTGCTGAGACTGGGACAGATACGCAGTATTTT.

This clonotype occurred many times. A junction boundary mismatches the germline segment, possibly from a read error. The chain has TRBV11-1 and TRBJ2-1; 11 nucleotides align to TRBD2. Germline CDR1 SGHAT, CDR2 FQDESV (reference sequence). This CDR3 comprises 15 residues. The CDR3 nucleotides are TGTGCCAGCAGCCCCGACCCCGGGACTAGCGGACCGGGGAGCTTC. This translates into CASSPDPGTSGPGSF.

Many counts were recorded for this clonotype. V is TRBV12-3 or TRBV12-4 and J is TRBJ2-1; D may be TRBD1 (6 bases). The V and J ends lost 8 bases and 4 bases respectively, with 9 bases between them. This CDR3 spans 12 amino acids. Written as DNA, the CDR3 is TGTGCCAGCTGGCAGGGGTACAATGAGCAGTTCTTC. Translating gives CASWQGYNEQFF.

This clonotype appeared a few times. A read error may account for a junction end that differs from germline. V and J are TRBV12-3 or TRBV12-4 and TRBJ2-4; 11 nucleotides line up with TRBD2. CDR3 size: 15 residues. The CDR3 protein is CASTLSTSGTPPLVF. In DNA, the CDR3 is TGTGCCAGCACCCTCTCGACTAGCGGGACGCCTCCTCTCGTATTC.

This chain connects TRBV12-3 or TRBV12-4 to TRBJ1-3, with D maybe TRBD1 (5 bases). CDR3 size: 15 residues. Trimming stripped 3 bases from V and 4 bases from J, with 13 bases between. The CDR3 region is CASSLGVGSGNTIYF. DNA for the CDR3: TGTGCCAGCAGTTTGGGGGTAGGGTCCGGAAACACCATATATTTT.

The gene calls are TRBV6-5 and TRBJ1-1, with D possibly being TRBD1 (6 bases). Trimming pared 5 bases from V and 0 bases from J, leaving 13 bases between. The CDR3 spans 15 residues. The V gene's germline CDR1 is MNHEY and CDR2 SVGAGI. The CDR3: CASSLTGRMNTEAFF. Here the CDR3 DNA reads TGTGCCAGCAGTCTCACAGGGAGGATGAACACTGAAGCTTTCTTT.

In its sample, this clonotype was seen a few times. This sequence joins TRBV12-3 or TRBV12-4 and TRBJ2-2; the match to TRBD2 covers 8 bases. V lost 3 bases to trimming and J lost 0 bases; unmatched junction nucleotides: 9. The CDR3 is 18 amino acids. CDR3 in amino acids: CASSLFSSGSPNTGELFF. The CDR3 coding sequence is TGTGCCAGCAGTTTGTTCTCTAGCGGGTCTCCGAACACCGGGGAGCTGTTTTTT.

This clonotype was detected many times. The CDR3 protein is CAISELASGYTDTQYF. CDR3 sequence (DNA): TGTGCCATCAGTGAGTTGGCTAGCGGGTATACAGATACGCAGTATTTT. The gene calls are TRBV10-3 and TRBJ2-3; 8 bases agree with TRBD2. After removal of 1 base from V and 3 bases from J, the junction contained 6 bases not matched to a gene. The CDR3 is 16 residues long. CDR1 is ENHRY, CDR2 SYGVKD, per germline.

The chain joins TRBV12-3 or TRBV12-4 to TRBJ2-1; 7 bases agree with TRBD1. Unmatched junction bases numbered 10, after V lost 3 bases and J lost 8 bases. This CDR3 has 15 amino acids. The CDR3 DNA reads as TGTGCCAGCAGTTTTTGGGAAGGGGGCAAGGATGAGCAGTTCTTC. It codes for CASSFWEGGKDEQFF.

The chain employs TRBV20-1 and TRBJ2-3; D ambiguous. V gave up 0 bases and J gave up 6 bases, with 10 bases separating them. There are 13 residues in the CDR3. The germline V gene encodes CDR1 DFQATT and CDR2 SNEGSKA (reference sequence). CDR3 sequence (DNA): TGCAGTGCTAGAGACGGTGTGTTGGATACGCAGTATTTT. Encoded protein: CSARDGVLDTQYF.